Below, one T cell receptor beta chain is given with its context. The antigen is undetermined. These data belong to a study of T cell responses to AZD1222 COVID-19 vaccine. The CDR3 sequence is 14 residues long. V was shortened by 1 base and J by 4 bases, with 7 bases between the two germline ends. CDR1 and CDR2 from the germline V gene are SGHTA and FQGNSA. Study-wide results and limits: The donor group comprised mostly white British people and more females; the analysis possibly underestimated clonal diversity.

Produced via immunoSEQ multiplex PCR; TCRdb's table is partial and in-frame only. Of about 120,000 clones in the sample, approximately 90% were seen once. The chain couples TRBV7-2 to TRBJ2-2; D gene uncertain. Sequences were derived from peripheral blood, sampled on day 0 of AZD1222 vaccination. The receptor's source is an adult in good health. The CDR3 here is CASSLVALTGELFF. DNA of the CDR3: TGTGCCAGCAGCTTAGTTGCCCTCACCGGGGAGCTGTTTTTT.